This T cell receptor (beta chain) emerged from a study of T cell changes during pregnancy in multiple sclerosis. Using immunoSEQ multiplex PCR, the repertoire was profiled, and TCRdb retains in-frame clones only, with some absent. The sample has around 92,000 clones, approximately 94% seen once; the top ten hold roughly 2.2%. This CDR3 has 15 amino acids. V was shortened by 0 bases and J by 8 bases, with 19 bases between the two germline ends. Germline loops: CDR1 GTSNPN, CDR2 SVGIG (reference sequence). The chain has TRBV30 and TRBJ1-2; D remains unclear. This material consisted of peripheral blood, taken in the third trimester of pregnancy. This TCR derives from a female donor with multiple sclerosis, enrolled in a pregnancy study. The CDR3 DNA follows: TGTGCCTGGAGTGTACTTCCCAAATGGTCATCGGGCTACACCTTC. Protein sequence: CAWSVLPKWSSGYTF.